The 22 T cell receptor beta chains presented below share a single source sample, sequenced in a study of T cell responses to AZD1222 COVID-19 vaccine. TCRdb's table, derived via immunoSEQ multiplex PCR, lists solely in-frame clones and lacks some. The sample holds around 84,000 clones, roughly 88% seen once. This material consisted of peripheral blood, taken on day 0 of AZD1222 vaccination. These receptor sequences come from an adult in good health.

This chain joins TRBV28 and TRBJ2-7; D unclear. This CDR3 comprises 12 residues. The ends were cut back, 3 bases at V and 4 bases at J, with 7 bases in the middle. Germline V gene lookup returns CDR1 MDHEN and CDR2 SYDVKM. The CDR3 bases are TGTGCCAGCAGTTTCATGGGTTACGAGCAGTACTTC. Translated, it gives CASSFMGYEQYF.

This chain joins TRBV2 and TRBJ1-5; TRBD1 matches at 7 bases. Germline CDR1 is SNHLY and CDR2 is FYNNEI. The CDR3 is 15 residues long. Trimming took 2 bases from V and 5 from J; bases not matched to a gene: 6. CDR3 protein: CASSESPGGHQPQHF. The CDR3 DNA follows: TGTGCCAGCAGTGAATCCCCAGGGGGACATCAGCCCCAGCATTTT.

V and J are TRBV19 and TRBJ2-5, with D uncertain. CDR3 length: 13 amino acids. Between the trimmed V and J ends, which lost 7 bases and 4 bases, there was a span of 13 bases. CDR1 and CDR2 from the germline V gene are LNHDA and SQIVND (reference sequence). CDR3 DNA: TGTGCCAGTACCCCGGGCCCCCGAGAGACCCAGTACTTC. Residues: CASTPGPRETQYF. Complete variable domain (other parts from reference TRBV19 and TRBJ2-5): DGGITQSPKYLFRKEGQNVTLSCEQNLNHDAMYWYRQDPGQGLRLIYYSQIVNDFQKGDIAEGYSVSREKKESFPLTVTSAQKNPTAFYLCASTPGPRETQYFGPGTRLLVL.

The chain is built from TRBV28 and TRBJ2-2, with 14 bases lining up with TRBD2. V lost 8 bases to trimming and J lost 0 bases; unmatched junction nucleotides: 11. The CDR3 is 19 residues long. Germline lookup yields CDR1 MDHEN and CDR2 SYDVKM. Here the CDR3 DNA reads TGTGCCAGCGACCCCGGGACTAGCGGGAGAGGACCGAACACCGGGGAGCTGTTTTTT. This translates into CASDPGTSGRGPNTGELFF. Full variable domain (missing parts from reference TRBV28 and TRBJ2-2): DVKVTQSSRYLVKRTGEKVFLECVQDMDHENMFWYRQDPGLGLRLIYFSYDVKMKEKGDIPEGYSVSREKKERFSLILESASTNQTSMYLCASDPGTSGRGPNTGELFFGEGSRLTVL.

The V gene is TRBV13, the J gene TRBJ1-1; 7 bases match TRBD1. The CDR3 sequence is 14 residues long. V lost 5 bases to trimming and J lost 1 base; unmatched junction nucleotides: 4. CDR1 and CDR2 from the germline V gene are PRHDT and FYEKMQ (reference sequence). This CDR3 is CASSGRDRNTEAFF. The CDR3, as DNA: TGTGCCAGCAGCGGCCGGGACAGGAACACTGAAGCTTTCTTT.

The J gene is TRBJ2-1, the V gene TRBV10-3, with 11 bases that match TRBD2. This CDR3 spans 15 amino acids. Germline V gene sequence: CDR1 ENHRY, CDR2 SYGVKD. With V trimmed by 3 bases and J by 6 bases, 4 bases remained unmatched. CDR3 bases: TGTGCCATCAGTGATAGCGGGAGGGTAGGCAATGAGCAGTTCTTC. The encoded protein is CAISDSGRVGNEQFF.

The chain links TRBV30 to TRBJ1-5; D possibly corresponds to TRBD1 (6 bases). Germline assignment: CDR1 GTSNPN and CDR2 SVGIG (reference sequence). The CDR3 sequence is 16 residues long. Trimming stripped 4 bases from V and 2 bases from J, with 18 bases between. The CDR3, as DNA: TGTGCCTGGAAGTCGGAGACAGGCCTTGGCAATCAGCCCCAGCATTTT. Translation gives CAWKSETGLGNQPQHF.

This sequence joins TRBV6-5 and TRBJ1-2; the D gene is possibly TRBD1 (6 bases). The V and J ends lost 6 bases and 3 bases respectively, with 11 bases between them. The CDR3 loop spans 13 amino acids. CDR1 is MNHEY, CDR2 SVGAGI, per germline. The DNA of the CDR3 is TGTGCCAGCAGCTTGGGGGCCGACTATGGCTACACCTTC. Protein product: CASSLGADYGYTF.

As DNA, the CDR3 is TGTGCCAGCAGGACTAGCGGATACAATGAGCAGTTCTTC. Its translation is CASRTSGYNEQFF. J is TRBJ2-1 and V is TRBV28; TRBD2 agrees at 9 bases. This CDR3 spans 13 amino acids. The V gene end was trimmed by 6 bases and the J gene end by 4 bases; junction bases not matched to a gene: 1. CDR1 is MDHEN and CDR2 is SYDVKM in the germline V gene.

The chain combines TRBV6-5 with TRBJ1-2; 7 positions agree with TRBD1. This CDR3 contains 14 residues. V trimming: 5 bases; J trimming: 4 bases; junction bases outside the gene matches: 7. CDR1 and CDR2 from the germline V gene are MNHEY and SVGAGI. The CDR3 bases are TGTGCCAGCAGTCACCCGGGACAGCCCTATGGCTACACCTTC. It yields the protein CASSHPGQPYGYTF.

CDR3 region: CASQTGQAYEQYF. In DNA form, the CDR3 reads TGTGCCAGCCAGACAGGGCAGGCCTACGAGCAGTACTTC. The chain employs TRBV6-5 and TRBJ2-7, with 7 positions matching TRBD1. CDR3 length: 13 amino acids. In germline, CDR1 is MNHEY, CDR2 SVGAGI. V shed 8 bases and J 2 bases; nucleotides not matched to a gene: 6.

The chain is built from TRBV14 and TRBJ1-1; TRBD1 might be the D (6 bases). CDR1 is SGHDN, CDR2 FVKESK, per germline. This CDR3 has 17 residues. The V end lost 6 bases, the J end lost 1 base, and 21 bases lay between the germline ends. CDR3 residues: CASSLIQGGLGNTEAFF. In nucleotides, the CDR3 is TGTGCCAGCAGTCTTATACAGGGAGGCTTGGGGAACACTGAAGCTTTCTTT.

The rearrangement joins TRBV6-4 to TRBJ2-6; D gene uncertain. The CDR3 loop spans 14 amino acids. The germline V and J ends were trimmed by 6 bases and 0 bases, with 6 bases remaining between them. The germline V gene encodes CDR1 MRHNA and CDR2 SNTAGT. The CDR3 sequence: CASRDSSGANVLTF. The CDR3 DNA is TGTGCCAGCAGGGATAGCTCTGGGGCCAACGTCCTGACTTTC.

About this clone itself: At one end the junction does not follow the germline gene, possibly because of a read error. The chain uses TRBV19 and TRBJ2-4, with 14 positions matching TRBD2. CDR3 size: 17 residues. The germline CDR1 and CDR2 sequences are LNHDA and SQIVND (reference sequence). The CDR3 region has the DNA TGTGCCGGTAGTATGGGACTAGCGGGAGTGTCCAAAAACATTCAGTACTTC. Amino acid sequence: CAGSMGLAGVSKNIQYF. Complete variable domain (other parts from reference TRBV19 and TRBJ2-4): DGGITQSPKYLFRKEGQNVTLSCEQNLNHDAMYWYRQDPGQGLRLIYYSQIVNDFQKGDIAEGYSVSREKKESFPLTVTSAQKNPTAFYLCAGSMGLAGVSKNIQYFGAGTRLSVL.

A note on this clone: At one end, the junction sequence differs from germline, possibly due to a read error. This chain uses TRBV6-5 with TRBJ1-2; maybe TRBD1 (5 bases). Germline CDR1 and CDR2: MNHEY and SVGAGI. The length of the CDR3 is 13 residues. CDR3 sequence: CATRREGRGGYTF. The CDR3 coding sequence is TGTGCCACCCGAAGGGAGGGGCGAGGTGGCTACACCTTT.

This clone has only one observation. The chain employs TRBV11-2 and TRBJ2-5, with no clear D. Deletions cut 6 bases from V and 0 bases from J, with 2 bases between. CDR1 and CDR2 (germline): SGHAT, FQNNGV. The CDR3 length is 11 residues. The CDR3 coding sequence is TGTGCCAGCAGAAACCAAGAGACCCAGTACTTC. The encoded protein is CASRNQETQYF. Full variable domain (outside the CDR3, taken from reference TRBV11-2 and TRBJ2-5): EAGVAQSPRYKIIEKRQSVAFWCNPISGHATLYWYQQILGQGPKLLIQFQNNGVVDDSQLPKDRFSAERLKGVDSTLKIQPAKLEDSAVYLCASRNQETQYFGPGTRLLVL.

The J gene is TRBJ1-6, the V gene TRBV5-4; weak D call: TRBD1 (5 bases). The CDR3 sequence is 15 residues long. Looked up from germline, CDR1 is SGHNT and CDR2 is YYREEE (reference sequence). Trimming shortened V by 4 bases and J by 9 bases, and 17 bases separated the two germline ends. The CDR3 nucleotides are TGTGCCAGCAGCCCGACAGCTAGCGTGCCTTCACCCCTCCACTTT. It encodes CASSPTASVPSPLHF.

Details on this clone: The junction departs from the called germline gene at one end, perhaps through a read error. The rearrangement uses TRBV7-7 and TRBJ2-2, with D perhaps TRBD2 (5 bases). Germline assignment: CDR1 SSHAT and CDR2 FNYEAQ (reference sequence). The CDR3 has 14 residues. The chain's CDR3 is CASSLEENTGELFF. In DNA form, the CDR3 reads TGTGCTAGCAGCTTGGAGGAAAACACCGGGGAGCTGTTTTTT.

This chain links TRBV14 with TRBJ1-2, with 9 bases that match TRBD1. The germline gives CDR1 SGHDN, CDR2 FVKESK. The CDR3 spans 18 residues. J gave up 4 bases and V 0 bases, and 12 bases lay outside the gene matches. The CDR3 is CASSQDFLPPGQGYGYTF. In DNA form, the CDR3 reads TGTGCCAGCAGCCAAGATTTTCTGCCGCCGGGACAGGGCTATGGCTACACCTTC.

This clone was observed a few times. The CDR3 loop is CAWSVIAGTGNTEAFF. The CDR3 DNA follows: TGTGCCTGGAGTGTAATCGCGGGGACAGGGAACACTGAAGCTTTCTTT. V and J are TRBV30 and TRBJ1-1; 8 bases are shared with TRBD1. Germline values: CDR1 GTSNPN, CDR2 SVGIG (reference sequence). CDR3 length: 16 amino acids. The ends lost 0 bases at V and 1 base at J; junction bases unmatched: 7.

This chain joins TRBV28 and TRBJ1-4, with 9 bases identical to TRBD1. Trimming at V came to 5 bases and at J to 8 bases, leaving 9 bases not matched to a gene. The length of the CDR3 is 15 residues. The germline CDR1 and CDR2 sequences are MDHEN and SYDVKM. The CDR3 here is CASSPPGTGREKLFF. The CDR3 DNA follows: TGTGCCAGCAGTCCCCCCGGGACAGGGCGCGAAAAACTGTTTTTT.

The chain has TRBV30 and TRBJ1-5; no firm D call. The CDR3 has 13 residues. Trimming took off 0 bases at V and 5 bases at J, with 8 bases between the two ends. Per germline, CDR1 GTSNPN and CDR2 SVGIG (reference sequence). The DNA of the CDR3 is TGTGCCTGGAGTGTGGGGATCCATCAGCCCCAGCATTTT. Translation gives CAWSVGIHQPQHF.